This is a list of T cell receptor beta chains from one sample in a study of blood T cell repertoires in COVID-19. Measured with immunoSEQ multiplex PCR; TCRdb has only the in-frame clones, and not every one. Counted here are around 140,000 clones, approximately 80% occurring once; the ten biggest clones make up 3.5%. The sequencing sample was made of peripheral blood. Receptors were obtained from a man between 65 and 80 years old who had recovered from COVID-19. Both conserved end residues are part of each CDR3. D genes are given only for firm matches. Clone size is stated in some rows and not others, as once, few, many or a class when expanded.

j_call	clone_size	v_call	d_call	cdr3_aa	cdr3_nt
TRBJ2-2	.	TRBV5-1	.	CASSLGGRIAGELFF	TGCGCCAGCAGCTTGGGGGGGCGCATCGCCGGGGAGCTGTTTTTT
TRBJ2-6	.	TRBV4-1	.	CASSRGDSQSSGANVLTF	TGCGCCAGCAGCCGCGGAGACAGTCAGAGCTCTGGGGCCAACGTCCTGACTTTC
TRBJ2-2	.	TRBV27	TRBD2	CASCSGSYTGELFF	TGTGCCAGCTGTAGCGGGAGTTACACCGGGGAGCTGTTTTTT
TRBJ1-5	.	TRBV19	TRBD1	CASSTTGAINQPQHF	TGTGCCAGTAGTACGACAGGGGCCATCAATCAGCCCCAGCATTTT
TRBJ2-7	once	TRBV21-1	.	CASRCPGTGTGGYEQYF	TGTGCCAGCAGGTGTCCCGGGACAGGGACGGGCGGCTACGAGCAGTACTTC
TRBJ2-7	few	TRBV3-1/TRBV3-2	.	CASSQGEGSYEQYF	TGTGCCAGCAGCCAAGGTGAGGGCAGCTACGAGCAGTACTTC
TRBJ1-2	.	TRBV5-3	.	CARSRPRGDYFGYTF	TGTGCCAGAAGCCGGCCCCGGGGAGACTATTTCGGCTACACCTTC
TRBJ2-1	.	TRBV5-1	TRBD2	CASSSLSGRFSYNEQFF	TGCGCCAGCAGCAGTCTTAGCGGGCGGTTCTCCTACAATGAGCAGTTCTTC
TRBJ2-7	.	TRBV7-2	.	CASSTRVSGEQYF	TGTGCCAGCAGCACCAGGGTTTCGGGCGAGCAGTACTTC
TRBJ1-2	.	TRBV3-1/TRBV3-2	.	CASSRSGGRNYGYTF	TGTGCCAGCAGCCGAAGCGGGGGGCGGAACTATGGCTACACCTTC
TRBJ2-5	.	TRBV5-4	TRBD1	CASSGEGAKAETQYF	TGTGCCAGCAGTGGTGAGGGGGCAAAGGCGGAGACCCAGTACTTC
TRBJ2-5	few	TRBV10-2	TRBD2	CASSSGRVETQYF	TGCGCCAGCAGCAGCGGGAGGGTAGAGACCCAGTACTTC
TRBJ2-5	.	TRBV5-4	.	CASSLNARGETQYF	TGTGCCAGCAGCTTGAATGCAAGGGGAGAGACCCAGTACTTC
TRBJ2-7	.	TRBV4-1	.	CASSQRTAGSSYEQYF	TGCGCCAGCAGCCAAAGGACGGCGGGAAGCTCCTACGAGCAGTACTTC
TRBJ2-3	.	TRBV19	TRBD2	CASSSWERELSDTQYF	TGTGCCAGTAGTTCCTGGGAGCGGGAGTTGTCCGATACGCAGTATTTT
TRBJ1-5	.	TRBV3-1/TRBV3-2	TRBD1	CASSLRQGDQPQHF	TGTGCCAGCAGCCTCAGACAGGGTGATCAGCCCCAGCATTTT
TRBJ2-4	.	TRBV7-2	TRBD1	CASSLDPSQGAYIQYF	TGTGCCAGCAGCTTAGACCCCAGCCAGGGGGCTTACATTCAGTACTTC
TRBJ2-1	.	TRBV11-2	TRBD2	CASSPLVGEGYNEQFF	TGTGCCAGCAGCCCCCTTGTTGGGGAGGGCTACAATGAGCAGTTCTTC
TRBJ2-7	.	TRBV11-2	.	CASSFQGGEQYF	TGTGCCAGCAGCTTTCAAGGCGGCGAGCAGTACTTC
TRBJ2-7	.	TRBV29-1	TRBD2	CSVEPTSGRPGEQYF	TGCAGCGTCGAGCCGACTAGCGGGAGGCCCGGTGAGCAGTACTTC
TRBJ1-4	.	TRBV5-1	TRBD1	CASRAGTGLTNEKLFF	TGCGCCAGCAGAGCAGGGACAGGGCTTACTAATGAAAAACTGTTTTTT
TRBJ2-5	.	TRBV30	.	CAWSKTRLRSQETQYF	TGTGCCTGGAGTAAAACCCGATTGAGGAGCCAAGAGACCCAGTACTTC